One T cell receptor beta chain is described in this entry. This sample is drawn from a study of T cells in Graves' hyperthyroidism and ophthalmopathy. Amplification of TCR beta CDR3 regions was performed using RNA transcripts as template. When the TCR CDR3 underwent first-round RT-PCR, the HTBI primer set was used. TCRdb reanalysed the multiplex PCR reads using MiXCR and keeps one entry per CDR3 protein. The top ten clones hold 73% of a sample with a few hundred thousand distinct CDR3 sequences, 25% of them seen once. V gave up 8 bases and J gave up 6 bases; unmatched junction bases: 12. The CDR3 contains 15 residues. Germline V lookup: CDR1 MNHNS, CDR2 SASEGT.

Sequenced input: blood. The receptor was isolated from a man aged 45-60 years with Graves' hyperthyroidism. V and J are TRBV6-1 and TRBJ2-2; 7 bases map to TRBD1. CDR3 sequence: CASGISGTAAGELFF. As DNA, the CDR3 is TGTGCCAGCGGTATTTCCGGGACAGCAGCCGGGGAGCTGTTTTTT.